Listed below are T cell receptor beta chains from one sample, sequenced in a study of CD4 and CD8 cells across lung adenocarcinoma regions. TCRdb analysed the PCR reads with MiXCR anew, one entry per CDR3 protein. The top ten clones hold roughly 15% of a sample with 3,700 or so distinct CDR3 sequences, about 61% of them seen once. Sequencing used CD4+ T cells from the center of a lung tumor. The receptor source for this set is a male donor with lung adenocarcinoma. The CD4 and CD8 labels of this study may be unreliable. CDR3s include the opening cysteine and the closing phenylalanine or tryptophan. Fields, in order: V gene, D gene, clone size, J gene, CDR3 protein, CDR3 DNA. D genes are given only for firm matches. Expanded clones are given a class, and other clones once, few, many or no size at all.

V: TRBV6-1; D: TRBD2; size: -; J: TRBJ2-7; CDR3: CASSEAKLADSYEQYF; DNA: TGTGCCAGCAGTGAAGCGAAGCTAGCGGACTCCTACGAGCAGTACTTC
V: TRBV11-1; D: -; size: -; J: TRBJ2-7; CDR3: CASSTYYEQYF; DNA: TGTGCCAGCAGCACCTACTACGAGCAGTACTTC
V: TRBV6-1; D: TRBD2; size: -; J: TRBJ2-5; CDR3: CASSEYREGTQYF; DNA: TGTGCCAGCAGTGAATATAGGGAGGGGACCCAGTACTTC
V: TRBV6-1; D: -; size: -; J: TRBJ1-2; CDR3: CASSEGTGRDEGYTF; DNA: TGTGCCAGCAGTGAAGGAACAGGGCGGGACGAGGGCTACACCTTC
V: TRBV9; D: TRBD2; size: medium-sized; J: TRBJ2-3; CDR3: CASSVGGGGGTDTQYF; DNA: TGTGCCAGCAGCGTAGGTGGGGGAGGGGGCACAGATACGCAGTATTTT
V: TRBV6-1; D: TRBD1; size: -; J: TRBJ2-2; CDR3: CASRTGVAGGELFF; DNA: TGTGCCAGCCGGACAGGGGTAGCGGGCGGGGAGCTGTTTTTT
V: TRBV7-2; D: -; size: -; J: TRBJ1-2; CDR3: CASWGSLGSSNYGYTF; DNA: TGTGCCAGCTGGGGGAGCTTAGGGTCTTCTAACTATGGCTACACCTTC
V: TRBV11-2; D: TRBD2; size: -; J: TRBJ2-5; CDR3: CASSLDWRGGETQYF; DNA: TGTGCCAGCAGCTTAGATTGGCGGGGGGGTGAGACCCAGTACTTC
V: TRBV12-3/TRBV12-4; D: TRBD1; size: -; J: TRBJ1-5; CDR3: CASSLTGTSQPQHF; DNA: TGTGCCAGCAGTTTGACAGGGACTAGTCAGCCCCAGCATTTT
V: TRBV5-1; D: TRBD1; size: -; J: TRBJ2-7; CDR3: CASSLEAGGYEQYF; DNA: TGCGCCAGCAGCTTGGAGGCAGGGGGCTACGAGCAGTACTTC
V: TRBV7-2; D: -; size: -; J: TRBJ2-1; CDR3: CASSPRTIYNEQFF; DNA: TGTGCCAGCAGCCCCCGGACTATTTACAATGAGCAGTTCTTC
V: TRBV7-2; D: TRBD2; size: once; J: TRBJ2-1; CDR3: CASSLRTSGRGEQFF; DNA: TGTGCCAGCAGCTTAAGGACTAGCGGGAGGGGTGAGCAGTTCTTC
V: TRBV6-1; D: -; size: -; J: TRBJ2-4; CDR3: CASSEALRGYIQYF; DNA: TGTGCCAGCAGTGAAGCGCTTCGGGGGTACATTCAGTACTTC
V: TRBV6-1; D: -; size: -; J: TRBJ1-1; CDR3: CASTPMALVNTEAFF; DNA: TGTGCCAGCACCCCGATGGCACTCGTTAACACTGAAGCTTTCTTT
V: TRBV12-3/TRBV12-4; D: TRBD1; size: -; J: TRBJ2-5; CDR3: CASSFQGARETQYF; DNA: TGTGCCAGCAGTTTCCAGGGGGCCAGGGAGACCCAGTACTTC
V: TRBV6-1; D: -; size: -; J: TRBJ1-5; CDR3: CASSPINQGTGQPQHF; DNA: TGTGCCAGCAGCCCTATCAACCAGGGCACCGGTCAGCCCCAGCATTTT
V: TRBV6-1; D: -; size: -; J: TRBJ2-4; CDR3: CASRGLCGQNTQYF; DNA: TGTGCCAGCAGGGGGCTGTGCGGCCAAAATACGCAGTATTTC
V: TRBV6-1; D: -; size: -; J: TRBJ2-2; CDR3: CASSENAGELFF; DNA: TGTGCCAGCAGTGAAAATGCCGGGGAGCTGTTTTTT
V: TRBV6-1; D: TRBD1; size: -; J: TRBJ2-5; CDR3: CASSGQGLQETQYF; DNA: TGTGCCAGCAGCGGACAGGGCCTACAAGAGACCCAGTACTTC
V: TRBV10-1; D: -; size: -; J: TRBJ2-3; CDR3: CASSETTGSTDTQYF; DNA: TGCGCCAGCAGTGAAACGACAGGTAGCACAGATACGCAGTATTTT
V: TRBV6-5; D: -; size: -; J: TRBJ2-1; CDR3: CASSYGGSLSYNEQFF; DNA: TGTGCCAGCAGTTATGGCGGCAGCTTGTCGTACAATGAGCAGTTCTTC
V: TRBV10-3; D: -; size: -; J: TRBJ2-5; CDR3: CAFRHTCQETQYF; DNA: TGTGCCTTCCGGCACACCTGCCAAGAGACGCAGTACTTC
V: TRBV6-5; D: -; size: once; J: TRBJ2-1; CDR3: CASSYSPGSANSSEQFF; DNA: TGTGCCAGCAGTTACTCCCCCGGTAGCGCGAACTCCAGTGAGCAGTTTTTT
V: TRBV6-1; D: TRBD1; size: -; J: TRBJ1-1; CDR3: CASRGQGKNTEAFF; DNA: TGTGCCAGCAGGGGACAGGGAAAGAACACTGAAGCTTTCTTT
V: TRBV12-3/TRBV12-4; D: TRBD2; size: once; J: TRBJ2-7; CDR3: CASSLGPLAGSYEQYF; DNA: TGTGCCAGCAGTTTAGGTCCACTAGCGGGGTCCTACGAGCAGTACTTC
V: TRBV4-1; D: -; size: -; J: TRBJ2-2; CDR3: CASSQAPTNRELFF; DNA: TGCGCCAGCAGCCAAGCCCCTACCAACAGGGAGCTGTTTTTT